This paragraph covers one TCR beta chain sequence. Its antigen is currently not known. Per-base quality was not reported, and no clone a single base away is much larger than it. This record belongs to a study of shared clonotypes between healthy human individuals (dated by TCRdb to 2020 to 2022). Study-wide context: Three men and a couple of women, aged 18 to 49 years, made up the cohort. Leukapheresis yielded between about 0.94 and 9 billion PBMCs per donor. For each donor, CD4 naive and CD4 memory were each given three plates, CD8 naive was given two plates, and CD8 memory was given one plate. To increase sequencing depth and limit assay-specific biases, TCR repertoire library preparation and sequencing were carried out by different laboratories using diverse techniques. The study deeply sequenced blood TCR repertoires of five healthy adults to estimate repertoire size and the extent of clonotype sharing between individuals.

The donors were healthy, HIV-negative adults with no recently reported acute infections or vaccinations. Every donor was a Caucasian adult living in Nashville, Tennessee, USA. CD4+ T cells were enriched by magnetic negative selection, after which naive cells were positively selected on CD45RA and the negative fraction was taken as the memory subset. After blood collection by leukapheresis, PBMCs were isolated using Ficoll-Histopaque density gradient centrifugation and then cryopreserved in the vapor phase of liquid nitrogen. Purity and quantity of every magnetically sorted T cell population were checked by analytical flow cytometry. Genomic DNA was isolated from every sorted fraction and measured by UV absorbance on a Nanodrop 2000c. What the research found in general, with its limitations: Rarefaction of sorted-subset datasets indicated incomplete sequencing despite the large sequencing depth. About 5% of naive CD4, around 3.6% of naive CD8, 2.3% of memory CD4, and 0.35% to 0.5% of memory CD8 clonotypes were shared across several donors. The small number of donors limited the genetic and exposure-history diversity represented. Based on pairwise subsampling, the degree of clonotype sharing among donors was expected to be affected by sequencing depth. Compared with non-shared clonotypes, the clonotypes found in all four sorted-subset donors had higher generation probabilities. Sampling was restricted to blood, and TCR repertoires in tissue are likely to differ from TCR repertoires in blood. Larger estimated clonotype richness was generally found for naive subsets than for memory subsets.

TCR CDR3 regions were amplified from genomic DNA by multiplex PCR using the deep immunoSEQ assay. Extracted genomic DNA from each cell subset was distributed evenly across all wells of several immunoSEQ 96-well plates, and each plate was treated as a replicate. Each replicate PCR for sorted subsets received 150 to 250 ng genomic DNA, equal to tens of thousands of T cell genomes. Purified libraries were measured with a Qubit 3.0 fluorometer, size-checked on a Bioanalyzer 2100, and measured again with the KAPA Library Quantification kit. A separate single-read 150-cycle Illumina NextSeq 550 flow cell was used to sequence each immunoSEQ 96-well plate. The original pipeline was this. Because the immunoSEQ output included only junctional sequences and no quality scores, the filtering could not be the same as the filtering used for full-length reads. Sequences were annotated with PyIR, a Python wrapper for IgBLAST v1.9, using IMGT germline references to assign V/J genes and CDR3. Reads were removed for weak V/J assignments (E-value above 1e-6), missing CDR3, stop codons, out-of-frame junctions, or ambiguous translated residues. V3J clonotypes were defined by identical inferred V gene, J gene, and CDR3 amino acid sequence. The percentage overlap between two repertoires was calculated by dividing the number of shared unique clonotypes by the size of the smaller repertoire. Richness of each repertoire was evaluated using RTK rarefaction, the Chao1 estimator, and Recon v2.1 estimates of unobserved clonotypes. Generation probabilities for all TCRbeta clonotypes obtained by the gDNA method from a few donors were computed using OLGA. TCRdb provides this immuneACCESS table in a form limited to in-frame rearrangements. Some clones are lacking; in checked studies, under half of them reflect an unresolved V gene, and why the rest are absent is not known. D and trimming were read from the DNA, whereas the V and J calls and clone size are those reported in that table. In all, the sample holds more than 1.2 million clones, and about 98.5% of those were seen once. The top ten clonotypes cover roughly 0.36% of the sample.

This receptor was obtained from a man between 25 and 39 years old in good health. Sequenced material: naive CD4+ T cells sorted from blood. The sample's cell subset or site label is to be understood as: CD45RA+ positively selected.

The DNA reads as follows: TGTGCCAGCACCTCGACCGGGGAGCTGTTTTTT. Translated, it gives CASTSTGELFF. The rearranged segments are TRBV25-1 and TRBJ2-2, with the D gene too uncertain to name. Its CDR3 holds 11 amino acids, cysteine through phenylalanine. The DNA shown is the 33-base CDR3, in frame from base 1. At the junction V is shortened by 7 bases and J by 5 bases, with 5 bases in between. The germline V gene specifies MGHDK as CDR1 and SYGVNS as CDR2.